Shown below are 22 T cell receptor beta chains from a single sample sequenced in a study of cytomegalovirus exposure and HLA in healthy donors. A multiplex PCR was run with 60 Vbeta primers and 13 Jbeta primers. Some clones are missing from TCRdb's copy, which holds only in-frame ones; the method was immunoSEQ multiplex PCR. This table holds under 95,000 clones, 70% to 80% found once. The material sequenced was PBMCs. Receptor source: a middle-aged woman in good health and CMV-seropositive.

This clone was seen just once. The chain links TRBV28 to TRBJ1-5, with D unclear. The germline CDR1 and CDR2 sequences are MDHEN and SYDVKM. V was shortened by 1 base and J by 2 bases, with 3 bases between the two germline ends. This CDR3 contains 13 residues. The CDR3, as DNA: TGTGCCAGCAGTTTATTAGGCAATCAGCCCCAGCATTTT. It is translated as CASSLLGNQPQHF.

This clone was detected only once. The chain recombines TRBV5-1 with TRBJ2-2; unclear D gene. CDR3 length: 17 residues. The ends were cut back, 1 base at V and 0 bases at J, with 13 bases in the middle. Germline V gives CDR1 SGHRS, CDR2 YFSETQ. CDR3 region: CASSLQAQASNTGELFF. In nucleotides, the CDR3 is TGCGCCAGCAGCTTGCAGGCCCAGGCCTCGAACACCGGGGAGCTGTTTTTT.

The chain employs TRBV7-3 and TRBJ2-5; 10 nucleotides match TRBD1. V gave up 5 bases and J gave up 3 bases; unmatched junction bases: 6. This CDR3 is 15 amino acids long. The germline CDR1 and CDR2 sequences are SGHTA and FQGTGA. The CDR3 loop is CASSRQGAPKETQYF. DNA of the CDR3: TGTGCCAGCAGCAGACAGGGGGCACCCAAAGAGACCCAGTACTTC. Full variable domain (outside the CDR3, taken from reference TRBV7-3 and TRBJ2-5): GAGVSQTPSNKVTEKGKYVELRCDPISGHTALYWYRQSLGQGPEFLIYFQGTGAADDSGLPNDRFFAVRPEGSVSTLKIQRTERGDSAVYLCASSRQGAPKETQYFGPGTRLLVL.

This clone was recorded a few times. Relative to the germline gene, one junction end is altered; a read error may explain this. This chain uses TRBV28 with TRBJ2-7; D not resolved. The CDR3 loop spans 13 amino acids. From germline, CDR1 is MDHEN and CDR2 SYDVKM. CDR3 sequence: CATSQRVSYEQYF. In DNA form, the CDR3 reads TGTGCCACCAGTCAACGGGTCTCCTACGAGCAGTACTTC.

The V gene is TRBV6-1, the J gene TRBJ2-1, with TRBD2 matching over 12 bases. The J segment lost 3 bases and the V segment lost 7 bases, leaving 4 bases of the junction unmatched. The CDR3 spans 15 residues. Per the germline V gene, CDR1 is MNHNS and CDR2 is SASEGT. This CDR3 reads CASTKTSGSYNEQFF. The CDR3 nucleotides read TGTGCCAGCACTAAGACTAGCGGGAGCTACAATGAGCAGTTCTTC.

Remarks on this clone: This same CDR3 is encoded by further DNA sequences in the sample. The chain combines TRBV27 with TRBJ2-1; D is possibly TRBD1 (6 bases). CDR3 length equals 12 residues. V was trimmed by 4 bases and J by 6 bases, leaving 7 bases between them. CDR1 and CDR2 from the germline V gene are MNHEY and SMNVEV (reference sequence). The CDR3 nucleotides read TGTGCCAGCAGTTCACAGGGCAATGAGCAGTTCTTC. This codes for CASSSQGNEQFF.

This chain links TRBV28 with TRBJ2-1, with 9 positions matching TRBD2. V lost 3 bases to trimming and J lost 1 base; unmatched junction nucleotides: 4. CDR1 and CDR2 (germline): MDHEN, SYDVKM. This CDR3 comprises 16 residues. In DNA form, the CDR3 reads TGTGCCAGCAGTTTCCTGCGGGAGGGGTCCTACAATGAGCAGTTCTTC. Protein: CASSFLREGSYNEQFF.

The V call is TRBV6-1, the J call TRBJ2-3; 8 bases line up with TRBD1. Trimming took 7 bases from V and 2 from J; bases not matched to a gene: 5. CDR1 is MNHNS, CDR2 SASEGT, per germline. The CDR3 covers 14 residues. The CDR3 coding sequence is TGTGCCAGCACCCCGACAGGGGCCACAGATACGCAGTATTTT. As protein: CASTPTGATDTQYF.

The chain is built from TRBV5-8 and TRBJ2-5; 7 nucleotides line up with TRBD1. The end of the DNA is better explained by TRBJ2-7, so the J call may be wrong. Germline lookup yields CDR1 SGHTS and CDR2 YDEGEE. The CDR3 sequence is 15 residues long. CDR3 nucleotide sequence: TGTGCCAGCAGCTTTGGTGGACAGGTTTTATACGAGCAGTACTTC. This encodes CASSFGGQVLYEQYF.

This sequence joins TRBV27 and TRBJ1-5; 9 bases agree with TRBD1. V lost 2 bases, J lost 6 bases, and 2 bases stayed unmatched. Looked up from germline, CDR1 is MNHEY and CDR2 is SMNVEV (reference sequence). The CDR3 runs 14 residues. The CDR3 sequence: CASSLVGQGQPQHF. In nucleotides, the CDR3 is TGTGCCAGCAGTTTAGTGGGACAGGGTCAGCCCCAGCATTTT.

This clone showed up just a few times. The chain is built from TRBV5-6 and TRBJ2-1, with TRBD1 as a possible D gene (5 bases). CDR3 size: 17 residues. Trimming shortened V by 4 bases and J by 2 bases, and 19 bases separated the two germline ends. Germline CDR1 reads SGHDT; CDR2 reads YYEEEE. The chain's CDR3 is CASSPIFRVGTYNEQFF. In DNA, the CDR3 is TGTGCCAGCAGCCCCATCTTCAGGGTGGGGACCTACAATGAGCAGTTCTTC. Full variable domain (outside the CDR3, taken from reference TRBV5-6 and TRBJ2-1): DAGVTQSPTHLIKTRGQQVTLRCSPKSGHDTVSWYQQALGQGPQFIFQYYEEEERQRGNFPDRFSGHQFPNYSSELNVNALLLGDSALYLCASSPIFRVGTYNEQFFGPGTRLTVL.

The chain uses TRBV4-1 and TRBJ2-7; possible D gene TRBD2, 5 bases. This CDR3 comprises 15 residues. The V and J ends lost 2 bases and 4 bases respectively, with 15 bases between them. The germline gives CDR1 MGHRA, CDR2 YSYEKL. The CDR3 DNA sequence: TGCGCCAGCAGCCAATCCACGGGGTCGGGATACGAGCAGTACTTC. Encoded protein: CASSQSTGSGYEQYF.

This clone was observed a single time. The V call is TRBV30, the J call TRBJ1-4, with D unresolved. Deletions cut 4 bases from V and 0 bases from J, with 12 bases between. Per the germline V gene, CDR1 is GTSNPN and CDR2 is SVGIG (reference sequence). CDR3 length: 15 residues. The CDR3 protein is CAWKAGSATNEKLFF. The CDR3 nucleotides read TGTGCCTGGAAAGCCGGGTCTGCAACTAATGAAAAACTGTTTTTT.

Comment on this clone: The same CDR3 can be traced to other DNA sequences in this sample. This chain connects TRBV9 to TRBJ1-1; TRBD1 matches at 10 bases. Germline V lookup: CDR1 SGDLS, CDR2 YYNGEE. The V and J ends lost 4 bases and 5 bases, in that order; junction bases with no gene match: 5. The CDR3 contains 14 residues. In DNA form, the CDR3 reads TGTGCCAGCAGCCGAGACAGGGGGCGGACTGAAGCTTTCTTT. This sequence encodes CASSRDRGRTEAFF. Looking up the rest from reference TRBV9 and TRBJ1-1 gives the full variable domain: DSGVTQTPKHLITATGQRVTLRCSPRSGDLSVYWYQQSLDQGLQFLIQYYNGEERAKGNILERFSAQQFPDLHSELNLSSLELGDSALYFCASSRDRGRTEAFFGQGTRLTVV.

The chain couples TRBV11-1 to TRBJ2-2; 9 positions agree with TRBD2. The CDR3 consists of 16 residues. V lost 3 bases, J lost 3 bases, and 5 bases stayed unmatched. Germline V CDR1 and CDR2: SGHAT, FQDESV (reference sequence). CDR3 bases: TGTGCCAGCAGCTTCATAGCGGGAGCGGACACCGGGGAGCTGTTTTTT. As protein: CASSFIAGADTGELFF.

The gene calls are TRBV2 and TRBJ2-5; tentatively, D is TRBD1 (6 bases). TRBJ2-7 explains the end of the DNA better; the J call may be wrong. The CDR3 length is 16 residues. CDR1 is SNHLY, CDR2 FYNNEI, per germline. In DNA form, the CDR3 reads TGTGCCAGCAGTGAAGTGGTAAGGGACAACTCCTACGAGCAGTACTTC. It yields the protein CASSEVVRDNSYEQYF.

The chain has TRBV28 and TRBJ1-2, with D possibly TRBD1 on 6 matching bases. V shed 4 bases and J shed 4 bases, with 13 bases lying between them. Per germline, CDR1 MDHEN and CDR2 SYDVKM. The CDR3 totals 14 residues. The CDR3 nucleotides are TGTGCCAGCAGTTCGCCGGGGGGGGCCTATGGCTACACCTTC. It is translated as CASSSPGGAYGYTF.

The V and J genes are TRBV4-3 and TRBJ1-1; no definite D call. CDR3 size: 14 residues. V lost 0 bases and J 1 base, leaving 6 bases between the germline ends. The germline V gene has CDR1 LGHNA and CDR2 YSLEER. The CDR3, as DNA: TGCGCCAGCAGCCAAGATGTCTGGAACACTGAAGCTTTCTTT. Translated, it gives CASSQDVWNTEAFF.

The chain employs TRBV9 and TRBJ1-3; TRBD1 aligns across 8 bases. J lost 2 bases, V lost 3 bases, and 7 bases had no gene match. The CDR3 contains 16 residues. CDR1 is SGDLS, CDR2 YYNGEE, per germline. The CDR3 bases are TGTGCCAGCAGCGGACAGGGGCTCGAGGCTGGAAACACCATATATTTT. It translates to CASSGQGLEAGNTIYF.

This clone was found a few times. V and J are TRBV30 and TRBJ2-3; tentative D call: TRBD2 (5 bases). V was cut by 8 bases and J by 2 bases, with 11 bases left in between. The CDR3 is 12 amino acids. CDR1 and CDR2 from the germline V gene are GTSNPN and SVGIG (reference sequence). The CDR3 here is CAATEATDTQYF. The CDR3 DNA follows: TGTGCCGCAACGGAGGCCACAGATACGCAGTATTTT.

V gene TRBV6-6 combines with J gene TRBJ2-7, with TRBD2 as a possible D gene (5 bases). Germline V gives CDR1 MNHNY, CDR2 SVGAGI (reference sequence). V gave up 2 bases and J gave up 5 bases, with 7 bases separating them. The CDR3 extends over 12 amino acids. The CDR3 loop is CASSYSGDEQYF. In DNA form, the CDR3 reads TGTGCCAGCAGTTACAGCGGCGACGAGCAGTACTTC.

This sequence joins TRBV2 and TRBJ1-2, with 9 bases matching TRBD1. CDR1 is SNHLY and CDR2 is FYNNEI in the germline V gene. This CDR3 spans 13 amino acids. V lost 5 bases to trimming and J lost 6 bases; unmatched junction nucleotides: 4. CDR3 amino acids: CASSLGTGNGYTF. As DNA, the CDR3 is TGTGCCAGCAGTTTAGGGACAGGGAATGGCTACACCTTC. Looking up the rest from reference TRBV2 and TRBJ1-2 gives the full variable domain: EPEVTQTPSHQVTQMGQEVILRCVPISNHLYFYWYRQILGQKVEFLVSFYNNEISEKSEIFDDQFSVERPDGSNFTLKIRSTKLEDSAMYFCASSLGTGNGYTFGSGTRLTVV.